This T cell receptor beta chain was obtained from a study of T cells in tuberculosis. Whole-study results and caveats: Using the GMM-specific repertoire gave 87% accuracy versus approximately 70% with motifs. Active tuberculosis patients had shorter CDR3-alpha; the beta difference was nonsignificant. GMM-specific TCRs were nearer to active tuberculosis alpha repertoires, suggesting expansion.

Unsorted cryopreserved PBMC were sequenced, averaging around 100,000 T cells per clinical donor. The protocol was immunoSEQ multiplex PCR, while the TCRdb copy is restricted to in-frame clones and leaves out a portion. The sample lists tens of thousands of clones; less than 97% were seen once. On this clone: The antigen remains unidentified.

V lost 1 base to trimming and J lost 8 bases; unmatched junction nucleotides: 11. Per germline, CDR1 LNHDA and CDR2 SQIVND (reference sequence). This CDR3 spans 16 amino acids. The clonotype comes from a donor aged 10 to 29 with latent tuberculosis or without tuberculosis infection. V and J are TRBV19 and TRBJ2-1; 7 positions agree with TRBD2. Sequencing was performed on PBMCs. Written as DNA, the CDR3 is TGTGCCAGTAGTATAGTGGGGCCGCGGGGGTTGCATGAGCAGTTCTTC. As protein: CASSIVGPRGLHEQFF.